This T cell receptor (beta chain) stems from a study of chemoradiotherapy in HPV16-positive cancers. Overall study: A couple of HPV16-positive patients' cells yielded candidate HPV-specific clones and common motifs. Overall study findings and caveats: HPV-responsive T-cell expansion during chemoradiotherapy was linked to improved recurrence-free survival in HPV16-positive patients.

With regard to this clone: Its antigen is currently unknown.

Sequenced by immunoSEQ multiplex PCR; TCRdb stores in-frame clones only, minus some. The repertoire holds some 30,000 clones, with around 80% as singletons. The specimen comprised blood, sampled from a patient who underwent chemoradiotherapy. This TCR came from a human donor with HPV-associated anogenital cancer.

The CDR3, as DNA: TGTGCCAGTAGTATTCAAGGAGGACTCTATGGCTACACCTTC. Translated, it gives CASSIQGGLYGYTF. The chain recombines TRBV19 with TRBJ1-2, with D unclear. The ends were cut back, 3 bases at V and 4 bases at J, with 12 bases in the middle. The CDR3 extends over 14 amino acids. Looked up from germline, CDR1 is LNHDA and CDR2 is SQIVND (reference sequence). Based on the CDR3 plus reference TRBV19 and TRBJ1-2, the full variable domain is DGGITQSPKYLFRKEGQNVTLSCEQNLNHDAMYWYRQDPGQGLRLIYYSQIVNDFQKGDIAEGYSVSREKKESFPLTVTSAQKNPTAFYLCASSIQGGLYGYTFGSGTRLTVV.